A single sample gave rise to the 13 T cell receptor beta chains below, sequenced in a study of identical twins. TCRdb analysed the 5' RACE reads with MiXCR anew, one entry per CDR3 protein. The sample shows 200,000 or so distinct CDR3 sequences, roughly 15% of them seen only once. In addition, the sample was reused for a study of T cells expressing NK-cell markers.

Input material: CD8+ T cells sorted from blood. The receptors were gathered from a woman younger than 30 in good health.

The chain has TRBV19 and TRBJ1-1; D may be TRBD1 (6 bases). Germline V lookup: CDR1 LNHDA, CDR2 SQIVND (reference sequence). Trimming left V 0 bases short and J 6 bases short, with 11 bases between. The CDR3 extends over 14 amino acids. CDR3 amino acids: CASSIEKWGPEAFF. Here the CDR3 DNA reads TGTGCCAGTAGTATAGAAAAATGGGGGCCTGAAGCTTTCTTT.

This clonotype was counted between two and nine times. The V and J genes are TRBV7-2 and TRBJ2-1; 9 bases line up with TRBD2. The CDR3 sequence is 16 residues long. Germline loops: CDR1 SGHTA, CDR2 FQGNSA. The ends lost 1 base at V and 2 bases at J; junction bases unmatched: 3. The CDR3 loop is CASSLGLAAAYNEQFF. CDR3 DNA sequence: TGTGCCAGCAGCTTAGGACTAGCGGCCGCCTACAATGAGCAGTTCTTC. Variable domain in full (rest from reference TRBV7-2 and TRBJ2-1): GAGVSQSPSNKVTEKGKDVELRCDPISGHTALYWYRQSLGQGLEFLIYFQGNSAPDKSGLPSDRFSAERTGGSVSTLTIQRTQQEDSAVYLCASSLGLAAAYNEQFFGPGTRLTVL.

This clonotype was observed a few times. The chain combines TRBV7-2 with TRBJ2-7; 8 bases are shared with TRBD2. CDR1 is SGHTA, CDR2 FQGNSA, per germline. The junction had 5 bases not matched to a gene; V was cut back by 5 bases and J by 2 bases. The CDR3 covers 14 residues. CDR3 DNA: TGTGCCAGCAGCCCTTTTAGCGGGACCTACGAGCAGTACTTC. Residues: CASSPFSGTYEQYF.

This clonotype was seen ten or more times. CDR3 DNA: TGTGCCAGCAGTTCCTCGGGGCCCTACGAGCAGTACTTC. Its translation is CASSSSGPYEQYF. V and J are TRBV12-3 or TRBV12-4 and TRBJ2-7; either TRBD1 or TRBD2 may supply D (5 bases each). The CDR3 spans 13 residues. Trimming removed 4 bases at V and 2 bases at J, with 9 bases between.

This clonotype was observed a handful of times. DNA for the CDR3: TGCAGTAGCTGGGACAGGGGGCTGGGGGCCCAGCATTTT. Protein sequence: CSSWDRGLGAQHF. This rearrangement joins TRBV20-1 to TRBJ1-5, with 12 bases that match TRBD1. The germline V gene has CDR1 DFQATT and CDR2 SNEGSKA (reference sequence). V lost 8 bases to trimming and J lost 11 bases; unmatched junction nucleotides: 10. The CDR3 sequence is 13 residues long.

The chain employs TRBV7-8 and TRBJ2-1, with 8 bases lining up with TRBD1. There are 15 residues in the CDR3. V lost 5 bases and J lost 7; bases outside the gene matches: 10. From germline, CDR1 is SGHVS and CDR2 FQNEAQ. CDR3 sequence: CASSTSGGLGNEQFF. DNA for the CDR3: TGTGCCAGCAGCACTTCAGGGGGCCTTGGGAATGAGCAGTTCTTC.

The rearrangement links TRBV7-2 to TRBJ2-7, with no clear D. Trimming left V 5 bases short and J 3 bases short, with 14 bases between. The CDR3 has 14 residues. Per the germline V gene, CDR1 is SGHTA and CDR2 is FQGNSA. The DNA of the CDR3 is TGTGCCAGCAGCCCGAGGACCCCAAACTACGAGCAGTACTTC. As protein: CASSPRTPNYEQYF.

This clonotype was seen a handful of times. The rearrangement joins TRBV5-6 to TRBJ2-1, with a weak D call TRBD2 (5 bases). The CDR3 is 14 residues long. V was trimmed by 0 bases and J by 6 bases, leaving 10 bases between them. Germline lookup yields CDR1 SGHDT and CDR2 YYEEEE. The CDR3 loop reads CASSLGLGVNEQFF. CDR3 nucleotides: TGTGCCAGCAGCTTGGGGCTCGGGGTCAATGAGCAGTTCTTC.

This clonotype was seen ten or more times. The CDR3 sequence: CASSLEGAADTQYF. DNA for the CDR3: TGTGCCAGCAGTTTAGAGGGTGCGGCAGATACGCAGTATTTT. This chain uses TRBV12-3 or TRBV12-4 with TRBJ2-3; no clear D gene. The ends were cut back, 1 base at V and 4 bases at J, with 9 bases in the middle. The CDR3 extends over 14 amino acids.

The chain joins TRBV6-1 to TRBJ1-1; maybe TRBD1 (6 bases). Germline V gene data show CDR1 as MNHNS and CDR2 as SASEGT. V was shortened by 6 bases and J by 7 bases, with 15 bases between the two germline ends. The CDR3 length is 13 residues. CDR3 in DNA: TGTGCCAGCAGAGGGGGACTCTATAATGAAGCTTTCTTT. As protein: CASRGGLYNEAFF.

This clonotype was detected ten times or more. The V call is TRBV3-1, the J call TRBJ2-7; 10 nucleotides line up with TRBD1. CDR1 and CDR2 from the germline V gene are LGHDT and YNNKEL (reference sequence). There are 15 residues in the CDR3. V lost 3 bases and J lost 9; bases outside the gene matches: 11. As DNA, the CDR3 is TGTGCCAGCAGCCACCTGGGACAGGGGAGGGTTGTGCAGTACTTC. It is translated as CASSHLGQGRVVQYF.

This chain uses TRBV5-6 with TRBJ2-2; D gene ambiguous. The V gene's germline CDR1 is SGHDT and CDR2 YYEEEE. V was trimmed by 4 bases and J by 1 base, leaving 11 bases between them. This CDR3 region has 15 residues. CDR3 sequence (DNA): TGTGCCAGCAGCAAAATTACTGAGAACACCGGGGAGCTGTTTTTT. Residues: CASSKITENTGELFF.

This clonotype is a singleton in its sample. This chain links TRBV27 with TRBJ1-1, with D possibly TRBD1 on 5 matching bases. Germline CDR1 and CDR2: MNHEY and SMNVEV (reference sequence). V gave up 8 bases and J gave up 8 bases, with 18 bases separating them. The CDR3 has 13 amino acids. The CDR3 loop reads CASLNGLRTEAFF. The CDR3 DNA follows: TGTGCCAGCCTCAACGGACTCAGGACAGAAGCTTTCTTT.